These 27 T cell receptor beta chains were all obtained from the same sample, sequenced in a study of T cells after yellow fever vaccination. MiXCR, applied by TCRdb to the 5' RACE reads, yields one record per CDR3 protein. The table has some 320,000 distinct CDR3 sequences, approximately 9% seen once; the top ten hold approximately 19%. Here the sequenced sample was PBMCs, taken on the day of the first yellow fever vaccination. All receptors come from a young man who received the YFV17D yellow fever vaccine.

There are a few counts of this clonotype. The V call is TRBV10-3, the J call TRBJ2-7, with TRBD2 identical over 10 bases. The junction had 11 bases not matched to a gene; V was cut back by 4 bases and J by 5 bases. The germline V gene has CDR1 ENHRY and CDR2 SYGVKD. This CDR3 has 16 amino acids. The CDR3 region is CAISGSSGGVTHEQYF. CDR3 in DNA: TGTGCCATCAGTGGCTCTAGCGGGGGCGTGACCCACGAGCAGTACTTC.

The rearrangement uses TRBV4-3 and TRBJ1-6; D not certain. V lost 0 bases to trimming and J lost 0 bases, with 9 bases between them. The CDR3 is 17 amino acids. In germline, CDR1 is LGHNA, CDR2 YSLEER. CDR3 in DNA: TGCGCCAGCAGCCAAGAGCCTCCAGGCTCCTATAATTCACCCCTCCACTTT. Its protein product is CASSQEPPGSYNSPLHF.

This clonotype occurred a few times. The CDR3 loop reads CASSREGRSNYGYTF. For the CDR3, the DNA is TGTGCCAGCAGCCGGGAGGGTAGATCTAACTATGGCTACACCTTC. The gene calls are TRBV5-5 and TRBJ1-2; D is ambiguous. Germline lookup yields CDR1 SGHKS and CDR2 YYEKEE (reference sequence). The CDR3 covers 15 residues. V was clipped by 4 bases and J by 0 bases, with 13 bases between them.

This sequence joins TRBV7-2 and TRBJ2-1, with 7 bases that match TRBD1. The CDR3 runs 12 residues. J lost 8 bases, V lost 4 bases, and 2 bases had no gene match. From germline, CDR1 is SGHTA and CDR2 FQGNSA. The CDR3 DNA sequence: TGTGCCAGCAGCTCAACAGGGGATGAGCAGTTCTTC. Encoded protein: CASSSTGDEQFF.

This clonotype has only a few counts. The chain joins TRBV4-1 to TRBJ2-1, with TRBD2 matching over 13 bases. Germline V CDR1 and CDR2: MGHRA, YSYEKL. V was pared by 0 bases and J by 8 bases, with 4 bases of the junction left unmatched. The CDR3 is 16 residues long. In nucleotides, the CDR3 is TGCGCCAGCAGCCAAGAACTAGCGGGGGGGCATGATGAGCAGTTCTTC. Translation: CASSQELAGGHDEQFF.

The V and J genes are TRBV19 and TRBJ2-1; D is undetermined. The V end lost 8 bases, the J end lost 3 bases, and 14 bases lay between the germline ends. CDR3 length equals 14 residues. From germline, CDR1 is LNHDA and CDR2 SQIVND (reference sequence). The CDR3 region is CASRRRTNYNEQFF. Written as DNA, the CDR3 is TGTGCCAGTCGGCGCAGGACCAACTACAATGAGCAGTTCTTC.

This chain connects TRBV4-1 to TRBJ1-6; D is perhaps TRBD1 (5 bases). Germline V lookup: CDR1 MGHRA, CDR2 YSYEKL. The CDR3 is 16 residues long. Trimming removed 4 bases at V and 9 bases at J, with 19 bases between. CDR3: CASSLSPPGWASPLHF. The CDR3 DNA sequence: TGCGCCAGCAGCCTTTCCCCCCCAGGGTGGGCTTCACCCCTCCACTTT.

This clonotype was observed a handful of times. The chain has TRBV27 and TRBJ2-7, with 9 nucleotides matching TRBD2. The CDR3 is made up of 14 amino acids. With 7 bases clipped from V and 0 bases from J, the junction kept 4 bases outside the gene matches. Per germline, CDR1 MNHEY and CDR2 SMNVEV (reference sequence). This CDR3 is CASKIAGVSYEQYV. CDR3 DNA sequence: TGTGCCAGCAAGATAGCGGGGGTCTCCTACGAGCAGTACGTC.

This clonotype was seen only a few times. The chain carries TRBV20-1 and TRBJ2-7, with D possibly matching TRBD2 (5 bases). Germline loops: CDR1 DFQATT, CDR2 SNEGSKA (reference sequence). CDR3 length: 12 amino acids. V dropped 5 bases and J dropped 5 bases, with 13 bases sitting between them. CDR3 loop: CSAPRGLNEQYF. CDR3 nucleotide sequence: TGCAGTGCTCCACGAGGACTGAACGAGCAGTACTTC.

The chain uses TRBV24-1 and TRBJ2-5; 9 nucleotides agree with TRBD2. The V gene end was trimmed by 0 bases and the J gene end by 5 bases; junction bases not matched to a gene: 6. Germline V CDR1 and CDR2: KGHDR, SFDVKD. The CDR3 contains 16 residues. In DNA, the CDR3 is TGTGCCACCAGTGATTTGCCCAGCGGGGGGTGGGAGACCCAGTACTTC. Amino acids: CATSDLPSGGWETQYF.

The chain links TRBV4-3 to TRBJ2-2; 10 bases are a match to TRBD1. Germline CDR1 and CDR2: LGHNA and YSLEER. The CDR3 spans 15 residues. With V trimmed by 1 base and J by 6 bases, 2 bases remained unmatched. CDR3 in amino acids: CASSQVGQGAGELFF. For the CDR3, the DNA is TGCGCCAGCAGCCAAGTAGGACAGGGGGCCGGGGAGCTGTTTTTT.

A single count supports this clonotype. The chain couples TRBV6-2 or TRBV6-3 to TRBJ2-5; the D gene is possibly TRBD1 (7 bases). V shed 5 bases and J shed 4 bases, with 20 bases lying between them. The CDR3 totals 16 residues. Germline V gene data show CDR1 as MNHEY and CDR2 as SVGEGT. The CDR3 DNA sequence: TGTGCCAGCAGTACCCAACGACAGGGTAGCGGAGAGACCCAGTACTTC. Translated, it gives CASSTQRQGSGETQYF.

This clonotype has more than one count but fewer than ten. The chain combines TRBV4-2 with TRBJ1-2; D is undetermined. The germline V gene has CDR1 LGHNA and CDR2 YNFKEQ. The V gene lost 0 bases and the J gene lost 5 bases, with 10 bases spanning the gap. The CDR3 extends over 14 amino acids. The CDR3 region has the DNA TGTGCCAGCAGCCAAGACCTGGCTGGGTATGGCTACACCTTC. It translates to CASSQDLAGYGYTF.

The V call is TRBV5-8, the J call TRBJ2-7; TRBD1 agrees at 10 bases. The CDR3 spans 15 residues. The germline CDR1 and CDR2 sequences are SGHTS and YDEGEE. The ends lost 3 bases at V and 2 bases at J; junction bases unmatched: 5. In DNA, the CDR3 is TGTGCCAGCAGCTCGGGACAGGGGATTGCCTACGAGCAGTACGTC. The encoded protein is CASSSGQGIAYEQYV.

This CDR3 is CSVETQTGDLEAFF. DNA of the CDR3: TGCAGCGTTGAAACACAGACAGGAGACCTTGAAGCTTTCTTT. The chain employs TRBV29-1 and TRBJ1-1, with D possibly TRBD1 on 6 matching bases. The CDR3 sequence is 14 residues long. The V end lost 2 bases, the J end lost 7 bases, and 17 bases lay between the germline ends. Germline V CDR1 and CDR2: SQVTM, ANQGSEA.

This clonotype turned up a few times. This chain links TRBV6-2 or TRBV6-3 with TRBJ2-5, with D unclear. Germline CDR1 MNHEY, CDR2 SVGEGT. CDR3 length: 14 residues. Trimming removed 8 bases at V and 5 bases at J, with 18 bases between. The CDR3 DNA reads as TGTGCCAGCGGTAGTAGGAACCTAGAGGAGACCCAGTACTTC. As protein: CASGSRNLEETQYF.

This clonotype occurred a few times. The chain couples TRBV20-1 to TRBJ1-6; no definite D call. Trimming cost V 0 bases and J 7 bases, with 10 bases left between them. The germline V gene has CDR1 DFQATT and CDR2 SNEGSKA (reference sequence). This CDR3 is 14 amino acids long. DNA of the CDR3: TGCAGTGCTAGAGATCCCCGAGGGAATTCACCCCTCCACTTT. Protein: CSARDPRGNSPLHF.

V and J are TRBV6-5 and TRBJ2-2, with a weak D call TRBD2 (6 bases). Between the trimmed V and J ends, which lost 6 bases and 3 bases, there was a span of 32 bases. CDR1 and CDR2 (germline): MNHEY, SVGAGI. This CDR3 is 21 amino acids long. The CDR3 loop is CASSRPSPSPGAGQDTGELFF. The CDR3 nucleotides are TGTGCCAGCAGCCGTCCCAGTCCTAGCCCAGGCGCGGGGCAAGACACCGGGGAGCTGTTTTTT.

There are a few counts of this clonotype. The V gene is TRBV12-3 or TRBV12-4, the J gene TRBJ2-3; D is unresolved. The length of the CDR3 is 12 residues. Trimming left V 7 bases short and J 5 bases short, with 10 bases between. Written as DNA, the CDR3 is TGTGCCAGCACCCAAGGTCTAGATACGCAGTATTTT. As protein: CASTQGLDTQYF.

The CDR3 sequence is CASSLVGWSGETQYF. The CDR3 DNA follows: TGCGCCAGCAGCTTAGTCGGCTGGTCCGGAGAGACCCAGTACTTC. This rearrangement joins TRBV5-1 to TRBJ2-5; no definite D call. V lost 2 bases, J lost 4 bases, and 15 bases lay in between. The germline V gene has CDR1 SGHRS and CDR2 YFSETQ. This CDR3 is built from 15 residues.

This clonotype came up a few times. J is TRBJ2-7 and V is TRBV4-3; the D gene is possibly TRBD2 (5 bases). The CDR3 is 15 amino acids. The germline V gene encodes CDR1 LGHNA and CDR2 YSLEER. Trimming stripped 0 bases from V and 3 bases from J, with 12 bases between. CDR3 bases: TGCGCCAGCAGCCAAGAAGAAGGACGGGGCTACGAGCAGTACTTC. Translated: CASSQEEGRGYEQYF.

The chain employs TRBV20-1 and TRBJ2-2, with a weak D call TRBD1 (6 bases). Trimming left V 2 bases short and J 6 bases short, with 28 bases between. This CDR3 contains 19 residues. Germline V gene lookup returns CDR1 DFQATT and CDR2 SNEGSKA (reference sequence). Here the CDR3 reads CSARILGTSDLTRAGELFF. CDR3 coding DNA: TGCAGTGCTAGAATCTTAGGGACATCCGACTTGACCAGGGCCGGGGAGCTGTTTTTT.

This clonotype has more than one count but fewer than ten. This chain connects TRBV20-1 to TRBJ2-2, with a tentative D call TRBD1 (6 bases). The CDR3 consists of 13 residues. The V end was cut by 5 bases, the J end by 0 bases, with 7 bases between. Per germline, CDR1 DFQATT and CDR2 SNEGSKA (reference sequence). CDR3 coding DNA: TGCAGTGCTTACAGGGCGAACACCGGGGAGCTGTTTTTT. Translating it yields CSAYRANTGELFF.

This clonotype showed up many times. The J gene is TRBJ2-3, the V gene TRBV4-3, with TRBD2 matching 9 bases. Per the germline V gene, CDR1 is LGHNA and CDR2 is YSLEER. This CDR3 spans 15 amino acids. Losses at the gene ends were 3 bases for V and 7 bases for J; bases not matched to a gene: 8. CDR3 amino acids: CASSQERLAAYTQYF. The CDR3 DNA reads as TGCGCCAGCAGCCAGGAGCGACTAGCGGCTTATACGCAGTATTTT.

This clonotype was seen at least ten times. The CDR3 region is CASSSSRGGTEAFF. CDR3 in DNA: TGTGCCAGCAGCTCATCAAGGGGGGGGACTGAAGCTTTCTTT. The chain employs TRBV11-2 and TRBJ1-1; possibly TRBD1 for D (6 bases). Germline-derived CDR1 and CDR2 are SGHAT and FQNNGV. CDR3 length: 14 amino acids. Trimming cost V 4 bases and J 5 bases, with 14 bases left between them. The complete variable domain, with remaining parts taken from reference TRBV11-2 and TRBJ1-1, reads EAGVAQSPRYKIIEKRQSVAFWCNPISGHATLYWYQQILGQGPKLLIQFQNNGVVDDSQLPKDRFSAERLKGVDSTLKIQPAKLEDSAVYLCASSSSRGGTEAFFGQGTRLTVV.

This clonotype was counted at least ten times. V is TRBV7-6 and J is TRBJ1-2; D gene uncertain. Germline values: CDR1 SGHVS, CDR2 FNYEAQ. V was clipped by 5 bases and J by 8 bases, with 18 bases between them. The CDR3 is made up of 14 amino acids. Here the CDR3 DNA reads TGTGCCAGCAGCCCTTCTTCGACGGTTCGGGGCTACACCTTC. Translated, it gives CASSPSSTVRGYTF.

The chain carries TRBV5-4 and TRBJ2-5, with TRBD1 identical over 9 bases. Germline CDR1 SGHNT, CDR2 YYREEE (reference sequence). The CDR3 contains 16 residues. Trimming cost V 2 bases and J 2 bases; bases outside gene matches: 7. CDR3 protein: CASSFYSGQGQETQYF. The CDR3 coding sequence is TGTGCCAGCAGCTTTTATTCGGGACAGGGTCAAGAGACCCAGTACTTC.